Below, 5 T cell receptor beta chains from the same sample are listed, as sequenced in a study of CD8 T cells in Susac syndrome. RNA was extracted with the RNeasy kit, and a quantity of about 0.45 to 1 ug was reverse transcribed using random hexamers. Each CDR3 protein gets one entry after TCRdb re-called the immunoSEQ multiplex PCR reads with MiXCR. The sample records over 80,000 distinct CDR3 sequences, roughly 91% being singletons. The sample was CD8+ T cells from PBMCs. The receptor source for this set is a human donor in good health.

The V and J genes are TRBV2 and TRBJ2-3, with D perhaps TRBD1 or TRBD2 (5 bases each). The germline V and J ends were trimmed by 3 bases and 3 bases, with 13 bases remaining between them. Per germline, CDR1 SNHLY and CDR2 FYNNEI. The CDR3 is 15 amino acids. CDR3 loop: CASSEVGDLTDTQYF. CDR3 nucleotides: TGTGCCAGCAGTGAGGTGGGGGACCTGACAGATACGCAGTATTTT. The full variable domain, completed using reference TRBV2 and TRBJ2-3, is EPEVTQTPSHQVTQMGQEVILRCVPISNHLYFYWYRQILGQKVEFLVSFYNNEISEKSEIFDDQFSVERPDGSNFTLKIRSTKLEDSAMYFCASSEVGDLTDTQYFGPGTRLTVL.

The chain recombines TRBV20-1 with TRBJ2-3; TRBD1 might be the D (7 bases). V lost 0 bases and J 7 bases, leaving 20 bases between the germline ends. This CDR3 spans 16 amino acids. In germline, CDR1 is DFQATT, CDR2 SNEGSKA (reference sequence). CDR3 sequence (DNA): TGCAGTGCTAGAGAAAGCCAGGGGGGCCCCCTTCATACGCAGTATTTT. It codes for CSARESQGGPLHTQYF.

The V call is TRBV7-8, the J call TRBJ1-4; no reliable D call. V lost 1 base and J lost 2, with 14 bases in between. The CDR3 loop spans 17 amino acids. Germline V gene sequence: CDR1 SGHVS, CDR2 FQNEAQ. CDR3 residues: CASSLGLTRTTNEKLFF. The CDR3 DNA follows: TGTGCCAGCAGCTTAGGTCTCACCAGAACGACTAATGAAAAACTGTTTTTT. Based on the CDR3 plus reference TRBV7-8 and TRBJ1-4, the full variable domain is GAGVSQSPRYKVAKRGQDVALRCDPISGHVSLFWYQQALGQGPEFLTYFQNEAQLDKSGLPSDRFFAERPEGSVSTLKIQRTQQEDSAVYLCASSLGLTRTTNEKLFFGSGTQLSVL.

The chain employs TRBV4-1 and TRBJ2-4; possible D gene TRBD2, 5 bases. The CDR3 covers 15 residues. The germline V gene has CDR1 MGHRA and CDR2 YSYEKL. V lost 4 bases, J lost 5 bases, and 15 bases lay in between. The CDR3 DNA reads TGCGCCAGCAGCCCCCGGGAACTACTACAAAACATTCAGTACTTC. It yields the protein CASSPRELLQNIQYF.

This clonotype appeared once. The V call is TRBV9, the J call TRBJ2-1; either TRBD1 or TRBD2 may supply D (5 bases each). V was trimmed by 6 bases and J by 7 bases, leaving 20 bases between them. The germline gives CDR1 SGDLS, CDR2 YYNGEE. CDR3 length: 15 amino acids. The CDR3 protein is CASNNPRDGRNEQFF. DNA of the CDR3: TGTGCCAGCAATAACCCCCGGGACGGTAGGAATGAGCAGTTCTTC.